These 18 T cell receptor beta chains came from one sample sequenced in a study of T cells expressing NK-cell markers. One entry per CDR3 protein, without DNA, is what TCRdb gives after re-calling the 5' RACE reads. The sample has 550,000 to 600,000 distinct CDR3 sequences. Sequencing was performed on blood T cells: a sorted CD56 or NKG2C T cell subset, CD4+ or CD8+ T cells, or bulk PBMC T cells (not recorded which). The source of these receptors is a man younger than 35 in good health.

This sequence joins TRBV7-2 and TRBJ2-1. Germline V gene lookup returns CDR1 SGHTA and CDR2 FQGNSA. The CDR3 has 13 amino acids. The CDR3: CASSLDENGEQFF.

The chain employs TRBV4-3 and TRBJ2-7; TCRdb's D call, TRBD1, is unchecked because there is no DNA. CDR3 size: 15 residues. Germline V CDR1 and CDR2: LGHNA, YSLEER. The CDR3 sequence is CASSPGTGVNYEQYF.

CDR3 residues: CASSPGGIYYGYTF. The chain recombines TRBV11-2 with TRBJ1-2. Germline V lookup: CDR1 SGHAT, CDR2 FQNNGV. This CDR3 is 14 amino acids long.

The chain joins TRBV5-1 to TRBJ2-1; TCRdb indicates TRBD2, and absent DNA this call remains unverified. Per germline, CDR1 SGHRS and CDR2 YFSETQ. The CDR3 is 22 amino acids. CDR3 amino acids: CASSLGLAGASAGRGSYNEQFF.

The V gene is TRBV29-1, the J gene TRBJ2-1. Germline CDR1 and CDR2: SQVTM and ANQGSEA. The CDR3 is 13 residues long. CDR3 sequence reads: CSAGRVIGNEQFF.

The chain carries TRBV3-1 and TRBJ2-7; TCRdb proposes TRBD1, but this gene call is untestable without DNA. The CDR3 totals 15 residues. From germline, CDR1 is LGHDT and CDR2 YNNKEL (reference sequence). CDR3: CASSRTGEDSYEQYF.

The chain employs TRBV5-6 and TRBJ2-3; lacking DNA, the TRBD1 call made by TCRdb goes unchecked. This CDR3 is built from 13 residues. Germline CDR1 reads SGHDT; CDR2 reads YYEEEE. The CDR3 is CASSKGREDTQYF.

The chain uses TRBV2 and TRBJ2-7; TCRdb's D call of TRBD1 is untestable without DNA. Germline V gene data show CDR1 as SNHLY and CDR2 as FYNNEI. This CDR3 comprises 14 residues. CDR3 sequence reads: CASSGQGAPFEQYF. The full variable domain, rest sourced from reference TRBV2 and TRBJ2-7, is EPEVTQTPSHQVTQMGQEVILRCVPISNHLYFYWYRQILGQKVEFLVSFYNNEISEKSEIFDDQFSVERPDGSNFTLKIRSTKLEDSAMYFCASSGQGAPFEQYFGPGTRLTVT.

This chain uses TRBV24-1 with TRBJ2-2; there is no DNA to check the TCRdb D call of TRBD1. CDR1 is KGHDR and CDR2 is SFDVKD in the germline V gene. The CDR3 runs to 15 residues. Here the CDR3 reads CATSEGQGYTGELFF.

The V gene is TRBV5-1, the J gene TRBJ2-2; TCRdb picks TRBD2, but there is no DNA to check that call. The CDR3 is 16 residues long. The germline V gene has CDR1 SGHRS and CDR2 YFSETQ. CDR3 sequence reads: CASSLEGDSSNGELFF. The whole variable domain, filled in from reference TRBV5-1 and TRBJ2-2, reads KAGVTQTPRYLIKTRGQQVTLSCSPISGHRSVSWYQQTPGQGLQFLFEYFSETQRNKGNFPGRFSGRQFSNSRSEMNVSTLELGDSALYLCASSLEGDSSNGELFFGEGSRLTVL.

This sequence joins TRBV7-9 and TRBJ2-3; TCRdb's D call, TRBD2, is unchecked because there is no DNA. Germline CDR1 is SEHNR and CDR2 is FQNEAQ (reference sequence). The CDR3 loop spans 16 amino acids. CDR3: CASSPTGTSLTDTQYF. Based on the CDR3 plus reference TRBV7-9 and TRBJ2-3, the full variable domain is DTGVSQNPRHKITKRGQNVTFRCDPISEHNRLYWYRQTLGQGPEFLTYFQNEAQLEKSRLLSDRFSAERPKGSFSTLEIQRTEQGDSAMYLCASSPTGTSLTDTQYFGPGTRLTVL.

The rearrangement joins TRBV28 to TRBJ2-4. Germline V gene data show CDR1 as MDHEN and CDR2 as SYDVKM. The CDR3 consists of 11 residues. This CDR3 reads CASSPTTVQYF.

This rearrangement joins TRBV27 to TRBJ1-5. Per germline, CDR1 MNHEY and CDR2 SMNVEV (reference sequence). The CDR3 contains 13 residues. CDR3 sequence reads: CASSPFSDQPQHF.

CDR3 in amino acids: CASSPERSRSYEQYF. The chain is built from TRBV14 and TRBJ2-7. CDR1 is SGHDN and CDR2 is FVKESK in the germline V gene. This CDR3 spans 15 amino acids.

The CDR3 here is CSVTGTSGRIYEQFF. V usage is TRBV29-1 and J usage is TRBJ2-1; TCRdb's assignment of TRBD2 cannot be checked, as there is no DNA. This CDR3 contains 15 residues. The germline V gene encodes CDR1 SQVTM and CDR2 ANQGSEA.

The chain is built from TRBV20-1 and TRBJ2-7; TCRdb reports TRBD1, a call that lacks DNA to check it against. Germline-derived CDR1 and CDR2 are DFQATT and SNEGSKA (reference sequence). CDR3 length equals 12 residues. CDR3 region: CSALPDRTKQYF.

The rearrangement links TRBV12-3 or TRBV12-4 to TRBJ1-4; TCRdb's assignment of TRBD1 cannot be checked, as there is no DNA. CDR3 length: 16 amino acids. CDR3 amino acids: CASSLEWSRGREKLFF.

The gene calls are TRBV5-1 and TRBJ2-3; no DNA is available, so the TRBD1 call from TCRdb remains unchecked. CDR3 size: 17 residues. In germline, CDR1 is SGHRS, CDR2 YFSETQ. CDR3 region: CASSPRKTGWGTDTQYF.